The clone carrying this T cell receptor (beta chain) was seen repeatedly, ten times or more. Antigen unknown. The source of the sample is a study of T-cell reconstitution after alpha-beta-depleted transplantation in children. It was with unique molecular identifiers that the TCRbeta library was prepared. TCRdb re-analysed the PCR reads in MiXCR, keeping a single row per CDR3 protein. The sample contains 490,000 or so distinct CDR3 sequences, approximately 10% of which appear only once. V was pared by 1 base and J by 7 bases, with 10 bases of the junction left unmatched. Per germline, CDR1 SQVTM and CDR2 ANQGSEA. The CDR3 is 16 amino acids. The study's findings and limits: A year had passed since transplant, and T-cell counts and diversity by then came mostly from newly produced T cells. Surviving recipient T cells and thymic progenitors accounted for the high day-60 TCRbeta diversity observed in some patients. After transplant, at about two months, alpha-beta T cells were reportedly derived from several hundred expanded graft clones.

The chain uses TRBV29-1 and TRBJ2-1, with TRBD2 matching 10 bases. The sample was PBMCs, taken before TCRalphabeta/CD19-depleted stem cell transplant. The sequence was collected from a child under 10 years old with inherited bone marrow failure, due to receive a stem cell transplant. The DNA of the CDR3 is TGCAGCGTTGAAGGAAGTAGCGGGAGGTTTATGAATGAGCAGTTCTTC. Translating gives CSVEGSSGRFMNEQFF.